This TCR beta chain appears in the sequencing data of a study of T cell changes during pregnancy in multiple sclerosis (dated by TCRdb to between 2018 and 2021). About the study as a whole: Changes in the T cell repertoire over the course of pregnancy were examined in this study in women with multiple sclerosis.

The germline V gene (reference sequence) specifies LNHDA as CDR1 and SQIVND as CDR2. The CDR3 numbers 14 residues from cysteine through phenylalanine. Only CDR3 DNA is held: 42 bases, read in frame from base 1. V and J are truncated by 6 bases and 1 base respectively, leaving an intervening sequence of 12 bases. In the case of this clone: Its antigen is still unknown. No clone much larger than this one lies a single base away; base qualities are absent.

The library was made by the immunoSEQ multiplex PCR assay. TCRdb mirrors the immuneACCESS table, restricted to in-frame sequences. Some clones are absent from its copies; in checked studies, under half trace to an unresolved V gene, and the reason for the others is unknown. Counted in this sample were some 90,000 clones; 92% of them appeared once. The leading ten clones occupy 1.5% of the sample. Specimen: peripheral blood, collected in the first trimester of pregnancy. The chain is assembled from TRBV19 and TRBJ1-1; the best D guess is TRBD1, with 6 bases matching. The sequence was obtained from a female donor with multiple sclerosis, enrolled in a pregnancy study. The CDR3 reads as follows: CASRENRANTEAFF. DNA sequence: TGTGCCAGTAGAGAGAACAGGGCGAACACTGAAGCTTTCTTT.